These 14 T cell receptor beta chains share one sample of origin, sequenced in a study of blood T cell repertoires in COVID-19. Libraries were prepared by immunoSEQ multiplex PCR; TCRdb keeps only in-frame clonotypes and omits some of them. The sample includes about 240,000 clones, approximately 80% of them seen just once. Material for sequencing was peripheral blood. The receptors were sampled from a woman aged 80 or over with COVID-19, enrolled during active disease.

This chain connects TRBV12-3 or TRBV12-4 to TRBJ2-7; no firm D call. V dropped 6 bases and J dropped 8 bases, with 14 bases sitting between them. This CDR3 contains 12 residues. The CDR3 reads CASSPGLHQQYF. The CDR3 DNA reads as TGTGCCAGCAGCCCTGGGCTCCACCAGCAGTACTTC.

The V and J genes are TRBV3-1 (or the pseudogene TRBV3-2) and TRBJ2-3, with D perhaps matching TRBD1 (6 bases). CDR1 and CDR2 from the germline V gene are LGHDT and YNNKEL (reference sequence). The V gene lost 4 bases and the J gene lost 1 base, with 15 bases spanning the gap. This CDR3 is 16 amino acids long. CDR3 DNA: TGTGCCAGCAGCCTATTAAGGGGGATGGGCACAGATACGCAGTATTTT. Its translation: CASSLLRGMGTDTQYF.

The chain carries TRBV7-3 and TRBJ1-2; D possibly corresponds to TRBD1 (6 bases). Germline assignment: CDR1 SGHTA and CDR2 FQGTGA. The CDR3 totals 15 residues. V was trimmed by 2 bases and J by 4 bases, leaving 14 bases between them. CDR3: CASSLGVRGSYGYTF. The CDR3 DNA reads TGTGCCAGCAGCTTAGGGGTCAGGGGATCCTATGGCTACACCTTC. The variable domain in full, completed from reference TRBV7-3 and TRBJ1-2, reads GAGVSQTPSNKVTEKGKYVELRCDPISGHTALYWYRQSLGQGPEFLIYFQGTGAADDSGLPNDRFFAVRPEGSVSTLKIQRTERGDSAVYLCASSLGVRGSYGYTFGSGTRLTVV.

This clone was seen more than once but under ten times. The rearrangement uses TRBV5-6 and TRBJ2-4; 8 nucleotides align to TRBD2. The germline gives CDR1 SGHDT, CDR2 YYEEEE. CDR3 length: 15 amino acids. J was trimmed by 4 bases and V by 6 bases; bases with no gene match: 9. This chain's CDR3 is CASKSSGAFKNIQYF. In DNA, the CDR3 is TGTGCCAGCAAAAGTAGCGGGGCCTTTAAAAACATTCAGTACTTC.

CDR3 amino acids: CASSRLTDTQYF. The CDR3, as DNA: TGTGCCAGCAGCCGACTCACAGATACGCAGTATTTT. This rearrangement joins TRBV14 to TRBJ2-3; D is ambiguous. This CDR3 region has 12 residues. V was pared by 4 bases and J by 2 bases, with 4 bases between. The V gene's germline CDR1 is SGHDN and CDR2 FVKESK. The full variable domain, its missing parts supplied by reference TRBV14 and TRBJ2-3, is EAGVTQFPSHSVIEKGQTVTLRCDPISGHDNLYWYRRVMGKEIKFLLHFVKESKQDESGMPNNRFLAERTGGTYSTLKVQPAELEDSGVYFCASSRLTDTQYFGPGTRLTVL.

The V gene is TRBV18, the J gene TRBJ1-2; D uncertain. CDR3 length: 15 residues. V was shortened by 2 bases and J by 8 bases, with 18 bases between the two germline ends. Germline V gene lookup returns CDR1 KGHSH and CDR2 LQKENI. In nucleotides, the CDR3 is TGTGCCAGCTCACCATTCGGGCCGGGAGAGGGAGGCTACACCTTC. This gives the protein CASSPFGPGEGGYTF.

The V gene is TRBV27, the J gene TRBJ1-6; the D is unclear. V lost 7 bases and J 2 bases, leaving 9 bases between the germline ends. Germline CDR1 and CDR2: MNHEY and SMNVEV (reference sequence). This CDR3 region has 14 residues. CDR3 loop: CASTRNPYNSPLHF. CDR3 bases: TGTGCCAGCACCAGAAATCCCTATAATTCACCCCTCCACTTT.

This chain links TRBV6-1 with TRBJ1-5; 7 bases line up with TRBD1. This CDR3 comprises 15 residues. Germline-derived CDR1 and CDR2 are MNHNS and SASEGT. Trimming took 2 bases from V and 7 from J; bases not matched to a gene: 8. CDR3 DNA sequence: TGTGCCAGCAGTGAATCAGCAGGGGGTACCCAGCCCCAGCATTTT. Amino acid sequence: CASSESAGGTQPQHF.

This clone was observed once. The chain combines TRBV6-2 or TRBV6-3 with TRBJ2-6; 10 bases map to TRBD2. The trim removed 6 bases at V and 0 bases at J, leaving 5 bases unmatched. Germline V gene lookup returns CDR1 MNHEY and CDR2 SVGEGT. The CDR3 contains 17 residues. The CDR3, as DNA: TGTGCCAGCAGCTATAGCGGGAGGCTCTCTGGGGCCAACGTCCTGACTTTC. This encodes CASSYSGRLSGANVLTF.

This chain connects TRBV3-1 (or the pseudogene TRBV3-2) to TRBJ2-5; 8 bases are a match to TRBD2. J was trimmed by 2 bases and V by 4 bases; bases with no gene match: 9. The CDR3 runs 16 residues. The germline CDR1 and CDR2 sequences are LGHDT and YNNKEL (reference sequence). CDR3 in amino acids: CASSLAGGARQETQYF. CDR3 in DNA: TGTGCCAGCAGCCTGGCGGGGGGAGCGCGGCAAGAGACCCAGTACTTC.

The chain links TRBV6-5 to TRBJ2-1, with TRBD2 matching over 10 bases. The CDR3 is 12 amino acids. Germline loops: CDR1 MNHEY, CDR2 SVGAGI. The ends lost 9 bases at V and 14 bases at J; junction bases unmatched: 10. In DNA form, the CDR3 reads TGTGCCAGTAGGCTATCTAGCGGGAGAGAGTTCTTC. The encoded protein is CASRLSSGREFF.

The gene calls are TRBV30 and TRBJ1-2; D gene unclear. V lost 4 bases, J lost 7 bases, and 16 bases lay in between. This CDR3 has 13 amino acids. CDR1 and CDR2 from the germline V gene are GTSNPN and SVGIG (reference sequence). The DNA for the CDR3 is TGTGCCTGGAACTTCGGCCTGGGCCGTGGCTACACCTTC. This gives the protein CAWNFGLGRGYTF. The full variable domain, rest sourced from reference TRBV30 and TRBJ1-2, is SQTIHQWPATLVQPVGSPLSLECTVEGTSNPNLYWYRQAAGRGLQLLFYSVGIGQISSEVPQNLSASRPQDRQFILSSKKLLLSDSGFYLCAWNFGLGRGYTFGSGTRLTVV.

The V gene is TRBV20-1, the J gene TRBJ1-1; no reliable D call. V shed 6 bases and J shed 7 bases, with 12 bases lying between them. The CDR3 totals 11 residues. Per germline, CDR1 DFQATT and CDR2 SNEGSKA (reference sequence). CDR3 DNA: TGCAGTGCGCCTAAGCAGGTTGAAGCTTTCTTT. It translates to CSAPKQVEAFF.

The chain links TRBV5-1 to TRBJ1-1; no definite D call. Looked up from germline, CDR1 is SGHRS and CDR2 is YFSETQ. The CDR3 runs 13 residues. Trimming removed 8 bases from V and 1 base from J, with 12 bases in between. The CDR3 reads CASRVGGNTEAFF. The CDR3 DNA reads TGCGCCAGTAGGGTAGGAGGGAACACTGAAGCTTTCTTT.